Following are 30 T cell receptor beta chains from one sample sequenced in a study of spatial heterogeneity in lung cancer. Broader study findings: One measure, the expanded intratumoral alpha and beta TCR count, tracked tumor mutation counts.

These receptors are not linked to any known antigen. One entry per CDR3 protein, called by TCRdb with MiXCR from the 5' RACE reads. Counted here are about 13,000 distinct CDR3 sequences, about 4% occurring once; the ten biggest clones make up more than 6.5%. Time point: sample taken at primary tumor resection. The sequences come from lung tumor tissue, collected at surgery. The receptors stem from a male donor with early-stage non-small cell lung cancer.

The chain recombines TRBV7-9 with TRBJ2-2; TRBD1 is a possible D gene (6 bases). V was cut by 6 bases and J by 7 bases, with 21 bases left in between. Germline V lookup: CDR1 SEHNR, CDR2 FQNEAQ (reference sequence). The CDR3 totals 16 residues. CDR3 DNA sequence: TGTGCCAGCAGTCGCCCCCAGGGGCTGGATATCGGGGAGCTGTTTTTT. Translating it yields CASSRPQGLDIGELFF.

Ten or more counts support this clonotype. V usage is TRBV29-1 and J usage is TRBJ2-3, with 13 bases fitting TRBD2. The CDR3 extends over 15 amino acids. The germline V gene has CDR1 SQVTM and CDR2 ANQGSEA. With V trimmed by 4 bases and J by 2 bases, 3 bases remained unmatched. CDR3 DNA: TGCAGCGTTGCGGGACTAGCGGGGTTCACAGATACGCAGTATTTT. The encoded protein is CSVAGLAGFTDTQYF.

This clonotype was seen a handful of times. The chain joins TRBV20-1 to TRBJ2-2; perhaps TRBD2 as D (7 bases). Trimming cost V 5 bases and J 1 base, with 17 bases left between them. CDR1 is DFQATT, CDR2 SNEGSKA, per germline (reference sequence). CDR3 length: 16 amino acids. CDR3 protein: CSAPPRGGRNTGELFF. The CDR3 DNA reads TGCAGTGCTCCCCCAAGGGGGGGTCGGAACACCGGGGAGCTGTTTTTT.

This clonotype was found many times. The chain links TRBV20-1 to TRBJ2-5, with D possibly TRBD2 on 5 matching bases. V dropped 5 bases and J dropped 1 base, with 14 bases sitting between them. Germline values: CDR1 DFQATT, CDR2 SNEGSKA (reference sequence). The CDR3 has 14 residues. CDR3 protein: CSAGLGAGQETQYF. CDR3 in DNA: TGCAGTGCTGGGCTGGGAGCAGGCCAAGAGACCCAGTACTTC.

This chain uses TRBV27 with TRBJ2-7, with 9 bases fitting TRBD1. The J segment lost 5 bases and the V segment lost 7 bases, leaving 3 bases of the junction unmatched. Germline-derived CDR1 and CDR2 are MNHEY and SMNVEV (reference sequence). The CDR3 extends over 12 amino acids. The CDR3 here is CASNRQGDEQYV. The CDR3 region has the DNA TGTGCCAGCAACCGACAGGGGGACGAGCAGTACGTC.

This clonotype occurred many times. The chain couples TRBV5-4 to TRBJ2-5; 8 positions agree with TRBD1. Trimming cost V 2 bases and J 5 bases; bases outside gene matches: 11. This CDR3 is 16 amino acids long. Looked up from germline, CDR1 is SGHNT and CDR2 is YYREEE (reference sequence). CDR3 DNA sequence: TGTGCCAGCAGCTTTCTGCCCGGACAGGGTCGGGAGACCCAGTACTTC. It yields the protein CASSFLPGQGRETQYF.

This clonotype was observed a handful of times. It may be a read error: a sequence one base away is much more abundant. The chain is built from TRBV3-1 and TRBJ2-4, with 8 nucleotides matching TRBD1. The CDR3 runs to 14 residues. CDR1 is LGHDT and CDR2 is YNNKEL in the germline V gene (reference sequence). In nucleotides, the CDR3 is TGTGTCAGCAGCCAGCAGGGGGCTATGGGCATTCAGTACTTC. Its protein is CVSSQQGAMGIQYF.

In regard to this clonotype: A much larger clone differs from this one at a single base, so this may be a read error. The V and J genes are TRBV2 and TRBJ1-2, with D perhaps matching TRBD1 (5 bases). The CDR3 runs 14 residues. The germline V gene has CDR1 SNHLY and CDR2 FYNNEI. DNA of the CDR3: TGTGCCAGCAGTGAAAGTATGGGGGATCGAGGCTACAACTTC. Translation: CASSESMGDRGYNF. The full variable domain, with the rest looked up from reference TRBV2 and TRBJ1-2, is EPEVTQTPSHQVTQMGQEVILRCVPISNHLYFYWYRQILGQKVEFLVSFYNNEISEKSEIFDDQFSVERPDGSNFTLKIRSTKLEDSAMYFCASSESMGDRGYNFGSGTRLTVV.

This clonotype is medium-sized. J is TRBJ1-1 and V is TRBV7-2, with unresolved D. CDR1 and CDR2 from the germline V gene are SGHTA and FQGNSA. V lost 1 base, J lost 1 base, and 7 bases lay in between. The CDR3 runs to 14 residues. CDR3 DNA sequence: TGTGCCAGCAGCTTAGGTAACTGGAACACTGAAGCTTTCTTT. This sequence encodes CASSLGNWNTEAFF.

This clonotype was detected ten times or more. V is TRBV6-6 and J is TRBJ2-3; TRBD1 matches at 9 bases. J gave up 6 bases and V 5 bases, and 12 bases lay outside the gene matches. This CDR3 has 16 amino acids. CDR1 and CDR2 (germline): MNHNY, SVGAGI (reference sequence). The CDR3 DNA reads TGTGCCAGCAGTGTAAAAAGGACAGGGGCATTGGATACGCAGTATTTT. Its translation: CASSVKRTGALDTQYF.

This clonotype was observed many times. The chain combines TRBV6-6 with TRBJ2-5; no definite D call. Looked up from germline, CDR1 is MNHNY and CDR2 is SVGAGI (reference sequence). CDR3 size: 13 residues. Trimming stripped 0 bases from V and 5 bases from J, with 7 bases between. CDR3 region: CASSYSTQETQYF. The CDR3 bases are TGTGCCAGCAGTTACTCGACTCAGGAGACCCAGTACTTC.

In this sample, this clonotype turned up many times. Here the CDR3 DNA reads TGTGCCAGCAGCGTACAGGGGTACCAAGAGACCCAGTACTTC. This codes for CASSVQGYQETQYF. This chain connects TRBV7-9 to TRBJ2-5; the match to TRBD1 covers 7 bases. Germline values: CDR1 SEHNR, CDR2 FQNEAQ (reference sequence). This CDR3 is built from 14 residues. With V trimmed by 5 bases and J by 0 bases, 3 bases remained unmatched.

This clonotype has ten or more counts. This sequence joins TRBV19 and TRBJ2-3; 9 bases match TRBD1. V gave up 3 bases and J gave up 0 bases; unmatched junction bases: 7. Germline V lookup: CDR1 LNHDA, CDR2 SQIVND (reference sequence). This CDR3 region has 17 residues. The CDR3: CASSIWGQGISTDTQYF. DNA for the CDR3: TGTGCCAGTAGTATTTGGGGACAGGGAATTAGCACAGATACGCAGTATTTT.

Comment on this clonotype: Being one base from a much bigger clone, this may be a read error. The chain joins TRBV5-1 to TRBJ2-3, with D unclear. Trimming removed 3 bases from V and 4 bases from J, with 6 bases in between. The CDR3 runs 12 residues. CDR1 is SGHRS, CDR2 YFSETQ, per germline. The CDR3 loop is CASSCPADTQYF. CDR3 nucleotide sequence: TGCGCCAGCAGCTGCCCAGCAGATACGCAGTATTTT.

This clonotype appeared many times. The chain carries TRBV6-6 and TRBJ2-1; D is unclear. The V gene's germline CDR1 is MNHNY and CDR2 SVGAGI (reference sequence). The CDR3 is made up of 15 amino acids. V shed 4 bases and J shed 6 bases, with 16 bases lying between them. The CDR3 is CASSSMEFGTNEQFF. The CDR3 DNA sequence: TGTGCCAGCAGTTCCATGGAGTTCGGAACCAATGAGCAGTTCTTC.

This clonotype counts as medium-sized. The J gene is TRBJ2-2, the V gene TRBV2; D not resolved. V lost 4 bases, J lost 0 bases, and 9 bases lay in between. Germline V lookup: CDR1 SNHLY, CDR2 FYNNEI. CDR3 size: 15 residues. CDR3 in amino acids: CASSGVSANTGELFF. The CDR3 DNA sequence: TGTGCCAGCAGTGGAGTCAGCGCGAACACCGGGGAGCTGTTTTTT.

This clonotype was counted ten times or more. This chain uses TRBV6-5 with TRBJ2-1; 9 bases match TRBD2. Germline loops: CDR1 MNHEY, CDR2 SVGAGI. Unmatched junction bases numbered 9, after V lost 2 bases and J lost 7 bases. CDR3 size: 16 residues. The CDR3 spells CASSYLRGRAKNEQFF. The DNA of the CDR3 is TGTGCCAGCAGTTACCTCCGCGGGAGGGCCAAGAATGAGCAGTTCTTC.

This clonotype occurred many times. V is TRBV10-3 and J is TRBJ1-1; TRBD1 aligns across 8 bases. Looked up from germline, CDR1 is ENHRY and CDR2 is SYGVKD. With 3 bases clipped from V and 8 bases from J, the junction kept 5 bases outside the gene matches. The CDR3 spans 13 residues. The CDR3 nucleotides read TGTGCCATCAGTGAATTCCGGGACAGGGAAGCTTTCTTT. Encoded protein: CAISEFRDREAFF.

This clonotype was recorded many times. The chain links TRBV7-8 to TRBJ2-1, with TRBD1 matching 7 bases. V lost 4 bases to trimming and J lost 6 bases; unmatched junction nucleotides: 12. CDR1 and CDR2 (germline): SGHVS, FQNEAQ. This CDR3 comprises 16 residues. Written as DNA, the CDR3 is TGTGCCAGCAGCTCCTTACGGGGACAGCTTATCAATGAGCAGTTCTTC. It translates to CASSSLRGQLINEQFF.

This clonotype occurred a few times. V and J are TRBV4-3 and TRBJ2-7, with 7 positions matching TRBD1. Germline V gene sequence: CDR1 LGHNA, CDR2 YSLEER. V trimming: 0 bases; J trimming: 9 bases; junction bases outside the gene matches: 20. The CDR3 totals 18 residues. The CDR3 loop is CASSQDGRQGYNKLGQYV. CDR3 nucleotides: TGCGCCAGCAGCCAAGATGGGCGACAGGGTTACAACAAATTGGGGCAGTACGTC.

V is TRBV7-6 and J is TRBJ2-2; TRBD1 is a possible D gene (5 bases). Germline V CDR1 and CDR2: SGHVS, FNYEAQ. Trimming removed 1 base at V and 2 bases at J, with 5 bases between. The CDR3 has 14 amino acids. CDR3 coding DNA: TGTGCCAGCAGCTTAGGGACAAACACCGGGGAGCTGTTTTTT. This encodes CASSLGTNTGELFF.

This clonotype came up a few times. This chain uses TRBV6-1 with TRBJ1-1, with no clear D. The CDR3 totals 14 residues. Germline CDR1 MNHNS, CDR2 SASEGT. Deletions cut 4 bases from V and 7 bases from J, with 16 bases between. CDR3 in DNA: TGTGCCAGCAGTGGATTGAGGGTCTCCCGTGAAGCTTTCTTT. Residues: CASSGLRVSREAFF.

This clonotype was recorded at least ten times. The J gene is TRBJ2-5, the V gene TRBV9; 7 bases are a match to TRBD1. CDR3 length: 16 amino acids. With V trimmed by 2 bases and J by 0 bases, 7 bases remained unmatched. Germline lookup yields CDR1 SGDLS and CDR2 YYNGEE. The CDR3 coding sequence is TGTGCCAGCAGCGTCGGGACAGTCATATACCAAGAGACCCAGTACTTC. Residues: CASSVGTVIYQETQYF.

This clonotype has ten or more counts. The J gene is TRBJ2-3, the V gene TRBV3-1; D may be TRBD1 or TRBD2 (7 bases each). V lost 3 bases, J lost 6 bases, and 16 bases lay in between. Germline V gives CDR1 LGHDT, CDR2 YNNKEL (reference sequence). The CDR3 extends over 15 amino acids. The CDR3 DNA reads TGTGCCAGCAGCCAGGGAGGGACAGATCTCGATACGCAGTATTTT. Encoded protein: CASSQGGTDLDTQYF.

This clonotype showed up many times. The chain is built from TRBV9 and TRBJ2-1, with D perhaps given as TRBD1 or TRBD2 (5 bases each). Germline CDR1 reads SGDLS; CDR2 reads YYNGEE. The ends were cut back, 3 bases at V and 4 bases at J, with 17 bases in the middle. This CDR3 has 16 amino acids. DNA for the CDR3: TGTGCCAGCAGCGGGGAATCGGGACGGAGATACAATGAGCAGTTCTTC. Amino acids: CASSGESGRRYNEQFF. Together with reference TRBV9 and TRBJ2-1, the CDR3 gives the full variable domain: DSGVTQTPKHLITATGQRVTLRCSPRSGDLSVYWYQQSLDQGLQFLIQYYNGEERAKGNILERFSAQQFPDLHSELNLSSLELGDSALYFCASSGESGRRYNEQFFGPGTRLTVL.

About this clonotype itself: Since a much larger clone is just one base distant, this may be a read error. This chain connects TRBV20-1 to TRBJ1-2; 7 nucleotides match TRBD1. The CDR3 length is 14 residues. CDR1 is DFQATT and CDR2 is SNEGSKA in the germline V gene (reference sequence). CDR3 DNA: TGCAGTGCGTTTTCCGGGACAGAGAACTATGGCTACAACTTC. Its translation: CSAFSGTENYGYNF.

This clonotype was seen many times. The chain links TRBV19 to TRBJ2-7, with 8 bases matching TRBD2. V lost 7 bases and J lost 1; bases outside the gene matches: 6. The CDR3 has 14 residues. Per the germline V gene, CDR1 is LNHDA and CDR2 is SQIVND (reference sequence). The CDR3 is CASTQRGGSYEQYF. CDR3 DNA: TGTGCCAGTACCCAACGGGGGGGGTCCTACGAGCAGTACTTC.

This clonotype was found many times. The chain recombines TRBV7-2 with TRBJ1-2, with 12 bases aligning to TRBD1. CDR3 length equals 17 residues. CDR1 SGHTA and CDR2 FQGNSA come from the germline V gene. J gave up 5 bases and V 5 bases, and 12 bases lay outside the gene matches. DNA of the CDR3: TGTGCCAGCAGCCTCCCTCCGGGACAGGGGGCTCGTTATGGCTACACCTTC. Translated: CASSLPPGQGARYGYTF.

This rearrangement joins TRBV19 to TRBJ1-4; weak D call: TRBD1 (6 bases). The germline V gene has CDR1 LNHDA and CDR2 SQIVND (reference sequence). V gave up 5 bases and J gave up 0 bases, with 16 bases separating them. The CDR3 has 17 residues. DNA for the CDR3: TGTGCCAGTAGTCAAGGACAGATAGTTGCAACTAATGAAAAACTGTTTTTT. Translated: CASSQGQIVATNEKLFF.

This clonotype occurred many times. The chain recombines TRBV20-1 with TRBJ2-1; a weak D match, TRBD1 (5 bases). From germline, CDR1 is DFQATT and CDR2 SNEGSKA (reference sequence). V was pared by 1 base and J by 4 bases, with 11 bases between. This CDR3 contains 14 residues. CDR3 DNA sequence: TGCAGTGCTAGAGCGTGGGGCGGTTACAATGAGCAGTTCTTC. This sequence encodes CSARAWGGYNEQFF.